The 13 T cell receptor beta chains given below trace back to one sample, sequenced in a study of regulatory T cells in long-lasting Graves disease. The sample's time point: persistent/refractory GD, antithyroid drugs over 5 years with positive TRAb. The TCR library was made from RNA extracted from PBMCs. Assembly of TCR beta libraries relied on iRepertoire HTBI primers together with Arm-PCR of CDR3 regions. TCRdb reprocessed the multiplex PCR reads with MiXCR, giving one entry per CDR3 protein. This sample yields some 330,000 distinct CDR3 sequences, of which roughly 25% are seen a single time; approximately 28% belongs to the top ten. The input for sequencing was peripheral blood mononuclear cells (PBMCs), taken when the disease was refractory, from a patient treated with antithyroid drugs. Receptor source: a woman in her thirties or forties with Graves disease.

In regard to this clonotype: A clone one base away is much larger, so this may be a read error. The chain has TRBV7-9 and TRBJ1-2; 10 bases align to TRBD1. This CDR3 region has 15 residues. Germline V gene lookup returns CDR1 SEHNR and CDR2 FQNEAQ (reference sequence). The CDR3 reads CASSSGTGVRYGHTF. Here the CDR3 DNA reads TGTGCCAGCAGCTCCGGGACAGGGGTTCGGTATGGCCACACCTTC.

This clonotype has a handful of counts. The chain links TRBV7-9 to TRBJ2-5; 12 nucleotides match TRBD1. This CDR3 region has 15 residues. Unmatched junction bases numbered 4, after V lost 4 bases and J lost 4 bases. CDR1 and CDR2 from the germline V gene are SEHNR and FQNEAQ (reference sequence). CDR3 bases: TGTGCCAGCAGCTGGGACAGGGGGCAGCGAGAGACCCAGTACTTC. As protein: CASSWDRGQRETQYF.

This clonotype turned up a few times. A much larger clone sits a single nucleotide away, making a read error possible. The CDR3 here is CASSPGQAETQYF. DNA for the CDR3: TGTGCCAGCAGTCCCGGTCAGGCTGAGACCCAGTACTTC. V usage is TRBV3-1 and J usage is TRBJ2-5; D is undetermined. Germline V CDR1 and CDR2: LGHDT, YNNKEL (reference sequence). The CDR3 loop spans 13 amino acids. Trimming cost V 6 bases and J 5 bases, with 13 bases left between them.

V gene TRBV2 combines with J gene TRBJ2-7; perhaps TRBD2 as D (6 bases). This CDR3 comprises 11 residues. Per germline, CDR1 SNHLY and CDR2 FYNNEI. Trimming shortened V by 4 bases and J by 6 bases, and 7 bases separated the two germline ends. The CDR3 spells CASSAGVEQYF. CDR3 nucleotides: TGTGCCAGCAGTGCGGGGGTCGAGCAGTACTTC.

The chain combines TRBV30 with TRBJ1-4, with TRBD1 matching 9 bases. The V gene end was trimmed by 3 bases and the J gene end by 8 bases; junction bases not matched to a gene: 10. Germline-derived CDR1 and CDR2 are GTSNPN and SVGIG (reference sequence). CDR3 size: 15 residues. The CDR3 spells CAWSLGTGRGEKLFF. CDR3 bases: TGTGCCTGGAGCTTGGGGACAGGGCGCGGAGAAAAACTGTTTTTT.

There are many counts of this clonotype. The chain couples TRBV10-2 to TRBJ2-5; weak D call: TRBD2 (5 bases). The V and J ends lost 9 bases and 0 bases respectively, with 11 bases between them. The germline CDR1 and CDR2 sequences are WSHSY and SAAADI. The CDR3 is 13 amino acids. This CDR3 is CASGSGHQETQYF. CDR3 nucleotides: TGCGCCAGTGGGAGCGGACACCAAGAGACCCAGTACTTC.

The V and J genes are TRBV5-8 and TRBJ1-1; D is undetermined. This CDR3 spans 10 amino acids. The germline V and J ends were trimmed by 7 bases and 8 bases, with 9 bases remaining between them. The germline V gene encodes CDR1 SGHTS and CDR2 YDEGEE. The DNA of the CDR3 is TGTGCCAGCTATTTGGAGGAAGCTTTCTTT. Encoded protein: CASYLEEAFF.

This chain links TRBV5-1 with TRBJ2-7; D not resolved. The germline V gene has CDR1 SGHRS and CDR2 YFSETQ. CDR3 length equals 13 residues. V dropped 4 bases and J dropped 2 bases, with 10 bases sitting between them. The CDR3 nucleotides read TGCGCCAGCAGCGTCAGTCCGACCTACGAGCAGTACTTC. Amino acids: CASSVSPTYEQYF.

This clonotype has ten or more counts. CDR3 DNA sequence: TGTGCCAGCAGTTTATTCGGGGACAGCTCGGCCGAGCAGTACTTC. Amino acids: CASSLFGDSSAEQYF. The V and J genes are TRBV12-3 or TRBV12-4 and TRBJ2-7; 7 bases are shared with TRBD1. This CDR3 has 15 amino acids. The trim removed 2 bases at V and 6 bases at J, leaving 10 bases unmatched.

A note on this clonotype: Given a much more abundant clone one base away, this may be a read error. This chain connects TRBV6-1 to TRBJ1-1; 8 bases align to TRBD1. The V gene's germline CDR1 is MNHNS and CDR2 SASEGT. V was clipped by 5 bases and J by 0 bases; unmatched bases: 5. The CDR3 has 15 residues. The CDR3 bases are TGTGCCAGCAGTCAGGGGGCAAAGATGAACACTGAAGCTTTCTTT. Translation gives CASSQGAKMNTEAFF.

The gene calls are TRBV28 and TRBJ2-5; TRBD2 matches at 8 bases. From germline, CDR1 is MDHEN and CDR2 SYDVKM. With 6 bases clipped from V and 5 bases from J, the junction kept 8 bases outside the gene matches. The CDR3 length is 14 residues. The CDR3 is CASRTGRARETQYF. CDR3 nucleotides: TGTGCCAGCAGGACCGGGAGGGCGAGGGAGACCCAGTACTTC.

The rearrangement joins TRBV6-1 to TRBJ1-5, with TRBD1 identical over 7 bases. The CDR3 consists of 17 residues. J gave up 7 bases and V 10 bases, and 22 bases lay outside the gene matches. Per germline, CDR1 MNHNS and CDR2 SASEGT. The CDR3 nucleotides are TGTGCCAACAGCCGGGACAGCTCTTCTAGGGGAATCCAGCCCCAGCATTTT. Translating it yields CANSRDSSSRGIQPQHF.

This clonotype was seen more than once but under ten times. The rearrangement links TRBV11-2 to TRBJ2-7; possible D gene TRBD2, 6 bases. The germline V gene has CDR1 SGHAT and CDR2 FQNNGV. This CDR3 spans 19 amino acids. With 0 bases removed from V and 4 bases from J, the gap between germline ends came to 25 bases. The CDR3 nucleotides read TGTGCCAGCAGCTTAGATCGCTCGGAGGGGAAAACAAGCCCTTACGAGCAGTACTTC. Its protein is CASSLDRSEGKTSPYEQYF.